This T cell receptor beta chain was recorded in a study of cytomegalovirus exposure and HLA in healthy donors. On this clone: Antigen specificity is unknown.

The PCR employed 60 Vbeta primers together with 13 Jbeta primers. This table comes from immunoSEQ multiplex PCR, and its TCRdb copy is limited to in-frame clones, with some not included. The table records more than 95,000 clones, about 80% of them present only once. The study, taken as a whole, reports: When a later analysis compared HLA-associated TCR beta chains with equally common others, the HLA-associated chains turned out to be more clonally expanded and to have lower generation probabilities. Among TCR beta chains, those listed as cytomegalovirus-associated numbered under 200. The number of N-insertions in an Asian-associated ancestry cluster was reportedly below the 666-donor mean in a later analysis. In a later analysis, HLA-C alleles had the fewest associated TCRs, DRB1 alleles the most.

The germline V gene has CDR1 GTSNPN and CDR2 SVGIG (reference sequence). This CDR3 comprises 14 residues. V was shortened by 5 bases and J by 1 base, with 13 bases between the two germline ends. This sequence originates from a young man in good health and CMV-seronegative. The sample comprised PBMCs. The V call is TRBV30, the J call TRBJ2-3; D might be TRBD1 (6 bases). CDR3 in DNA: TGTGCCTGGTCCACAGGGATTGGCACAGATACGCAGTATTTT. Its translation: CAWSTGIGTDTQYF.